A selection of T cell receptor beta chains follows, all from one sample in a study of blood T cell repertoires in COVID-19. Generated by immunoSEQ multiplex PCR, the TCRdb table keeps only in-frame clones and is missing some. The sample yields around 80,000 clones, roughly 90% seen once. The sample consisted of peripheral blood. These TCRs come from a man aged 55 to 70 with acute or convalescent COVID-19. Each CDR3 is given with its conserved first and last residue. The D gene is left open where the match is weak. The size of a clone is reported for some rows only, either as once, few or many, or as a class for expanded clones.

j_call,d_call,v_call,clone_size,cdr3_aa,cdr3_nt
TRBJ2-5,TRBD1,TRBV24-1,NA,CATSDLGTGKRETQYF,TGTGCCACCAGTGATTTGGGGACAGGGAAGAGGGAGACCCAGTACTTC
TRBJ1-2,NA,TRBV6-6,NA,CASSFMGGAGGYTF,TGTGCCAGCAGTTTTATGGGGGGGGCGGGTGGCTACACCTTC
TRBJ1-5,NA,TRBV23-1,NA,CASRIPGGNNQPQHF,TGCGCCAGCAGGATCCCGGGGGGGAATAATCAGCCCCAGCATTTT
TRBJ2-2,NA,TRBV24-1,NA,CATSDSGADTGELFF,TGTGCCACCAGTGATTCGGGAGCGGACACCGGGGAGCTGTTTTTT
TRBJ1-2,NA,TRBV5-1,NA,CASSSDGSYGYTF,TGCGCCAGCAGCTCGGACGGGAGCTATGGCTACACCTTC
TRBJ1-3,NA,TRBV6-5,NA,CASSSPRGGNTIYF,TGTGCCAGCAGCTCCCCGCGGGGAGGAAACACCATATATTTT
TRBJ1-1,NA,TRBV30,NA,CAWRDSLNTEAFF,TGTGCCTGGAGGGACAGTTTGAACACTGAAGCTTTCTTT
TRBJ2-5,NA,TRBV5-1,NA,CASSPRDSVRETQYF,TGCGCCAGCAGCCCTCGGGACTCGGTTCGAGAGACCCAGTACTTC
TRBJ2-7,TRBD2,TRBV5-1,once,CASSWGLAGDTSYEQYF,TGCGCCAGCAGCTGGGGACTAGCGGGTGATACTTCCTACGAGCAGTACTTC
TRBJ1-4,TRBD1,TRBV30,NA,CAWRAIPGQRNEKLFF,TGTGCCTGGAGGGCTATTCCGGGACAGAGGAATGAAAAACTGTTTTTT
TRBJ1-2,NA,TRBV20-1,NA,CSAQSVWGYTF,TGCAGTGCTCAGAGCGTATGGGGCTACACCTTC
TRBJ1-2,TRBD1,TRBV5-4,NA,CASSLRQGQGYGYTF,TGTGCCAGCAGCCTGCGACAGGGTCAAGGCTATGGCTACACCTTC
TRBJ1-1,NA,TRBV7-9,NA,CASSLGGLMNTEAFF,TGTGCCAGCAGCTTAGGGGGACTTATGAACACTGAAGCTTTCTTT
TRBJ2-1,NA,TRBV19,NA,CASSINRPPSYNEQFF,TGTGCCAGTAGTATAAACAGGCCACCCTCCTACAATGAGCAGTTCTTC
TRBJ1-2,NA,TRBV5-6,NA,CASSAGGRPYGYTF,TGTGCCAGCAGCGCCGGGGGGCGGCCCTATGGCTACACCTTC
TRBJ2-2,NA,TRBV10-2,NA,CASAVPGGELFF,TGCGCCAGCGCTGTTCCCGGCGGGGAGCTGTTTTTT
TRBJ2-3,NA,TRBV5-4,NA,CASSSQGRVFGDTQYF,TGTGCCAGCAGCTCACAGGGTCGGGTTTTCGGAGATACGCAGTATTTT
TRBJ1-2,TRBD1,TRBV12-5,NA,CASGASDRGLNYGYTF,TGTGCTAGTGGTGCCTCCGACAGGGGGTTAAACTATGGCTACACCTTC
TRBJ2-5,TRBD1,TRBV5-1,NA,CASSLGDRGYQETQYF,TGCGCCAGCAGCTTGGGTGACAGGGGGTACCAAGAGACCCAGTACTTC
TRBJ2-3,TRBD2,TRBV5-1,NA,CASSLLASGGVDTQYF,TGCGCCAGCAGCTTGTTGGCTAGCGGGGGAGTAGATACGCAGTATTTT
TRBJ2-5,NA,TRBV5-4,NA,CASSLGTRMQETQYF,TGTGCCAGCAGCTTAGGGACAAGGATGCAAGAGACCCAGTACTTC
TRBJ1-5,TRBD1,TRBV12-3/TRBV12-4,NA,CASNYRGGQPQHF,TGTGCCAGCAATTACAGGGGCGGACAGCCCCAGCATTTT
TRBJ1-2,TRBD1,TRBV6-1,NA,CASSEAGGAWDGYTF,TGTGCCAGCAGTGAGGCAGGGGGCGCCTGGGATGGCTACACCTTC
TRBJ2-7,TRBD1,TRBV7-3,NA,CASSDRGLEQYF,TGTGCCAGCAGTGACAGGGGTCTCGAGCAGTACTTC
TRBJ1-4,NA,TRBV30,once,CAWSVQGRSRSGEKLFF,TGTGCCTGGAGTGTACAAGGAAGGTCCCGCTCGGGTGAAAAACTGTTTTTT
TRBJ2-5,NA,TRBV20-1,NA,CSASAGVRETQYF,TGCAGTGCTAGTGCCGGGGTAAGAGAGACCCAGTACTTC
TRBJ2-7,TRBD2,TRBV27,NA,CASSKLAGGNYEQYF,TGTGCCAGCAGCAAACTAGCGGGAGGTAACTACGAGCAGTACTTC
TRBJ1-5,NA,TRBV18,NA,CASSPGWENNQPQHF,TGTGCCAGCTCACCAGGGTGGGAGAACAATCAGCCCCAGCATTTT
TRBJ2-2,NA,TRBV5-1,NA,CASSTDSNTGELFF,TGCGCCAGCAGCACTGACTCGAACACCGGGGAGCTGTTTTTT
TRBJ1-6,TRBD1,TRBV27,NA,CASSPTRTGYNSPLHF,TGTGCCAGCTCCCCGACAAGGACAGGCTACAATTCACCCCTCCACTTT
TRBJ1-5,TRBD1,TRBV28,NA,CASRLQGQGGQPQHF,TGTGCCAGCAGGCTACAGGGGCAGGGAGGCCAGCCCCAGCATTTT
TRBJ1-1,TRBD1,TRBV12-3/TRBV12-4,NA,CASSQDRGEAFF,TGTGCCAGCAGTCAGGACAGGGGTGAAGCTTTCTTT
TRBJ1-1,TRBD1,TRBV3-1/TRBV3-2,NA,CASSQDSYRRGQSGIGAFF,TGTGCCAGCAGCCAAGACTCATATAGGAGGGGACAGTCGGGGATAGGAGCTTTCTTT
TRBJ1-6,TRBD1,TRBV3-1/TRBV3-2,once,CASSRTGDSGNSPLHF,TGTGCCAGCAGCCGGACAGGGGATAGTGGTAATTCACCCCTCCACTTT
TRBJ2-5,NA,TRBV3-1/TRBV3-2,NA,CASSQEDRGTQYF,TGTGCCAGCAGCCAAGAAGATCGGGGGACCCAGTACTTC